Detailed here is one TCR beta chain. No antigen is known for it. Sequencing was performed with immunoSEQ multiplex PCR; in TCRdb, only in-frame clones are kept and a portion is missing. The repertoire holds around 200,000 clones, with around 81% as singletons. The source of the sample is a study of cytomegalovirus exposure and HLA in healthy donors. Study information: Later analysis reported that the 95 to 150 validation repertoires shared the platform of the approximately 620 first-cohort repertoires.

Overall study results and limits: Reported performance of the classifier showed diagnosis of cytomegalovirus status with high specificity and sensitivity.

Germline CDR1 is LNHDA and CDR2 is SQIVND (reference sequence). Trimming took 7 bases from V and 5 from J; bases not matched to a gene: 8. The CDR3 runs to 14 residues. Specimen: PBMCs. This chain uses TRBV19 with TRBJ1-2; 9 nucleotides line up with TRBD1. The sequence came from a woman aged 18-29 years in good health and CMV-seropositive. The CDR3 loop reads CASTVDRGDYGYTF. CDR3 DNA sequence: TGTGCCAGTACTGTGGACAGGGGAGATTATGGCTACACCTTC.